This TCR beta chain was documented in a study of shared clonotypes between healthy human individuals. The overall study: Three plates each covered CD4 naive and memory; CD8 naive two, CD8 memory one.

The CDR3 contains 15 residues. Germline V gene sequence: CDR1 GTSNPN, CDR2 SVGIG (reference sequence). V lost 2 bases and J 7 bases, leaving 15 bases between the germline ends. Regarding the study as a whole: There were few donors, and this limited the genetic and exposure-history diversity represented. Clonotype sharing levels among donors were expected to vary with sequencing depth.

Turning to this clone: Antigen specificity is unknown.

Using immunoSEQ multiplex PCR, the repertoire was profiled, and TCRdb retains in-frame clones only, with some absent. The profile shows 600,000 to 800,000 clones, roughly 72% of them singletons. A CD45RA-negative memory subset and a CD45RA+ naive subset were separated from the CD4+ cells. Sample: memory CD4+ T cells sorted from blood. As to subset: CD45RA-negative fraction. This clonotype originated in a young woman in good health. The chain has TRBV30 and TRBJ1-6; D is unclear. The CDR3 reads CAWSWKGNPNSPLHF. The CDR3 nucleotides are TGTGCCTGGAGTTGGAAAGGGAACCCAAATTCACCCCTCCACTTT.